Below are 26 T cell receptor beta chains sequenced from a single sample in a study of blood T cells in healthy people across ages. For the second PCR, which ran for about 6 to 11 cycles, a sample-barcoded 5' primer and a J-beta primer mix were used. In TCRdb, the 5' RACE reads were re-called with MiXCR into one record per CDR3 protein. There are just over 800,000 distinct CDR3 sequences in the sample; about 59% occur only once, and 25% to 35% lies in the top ten. Material for sequencing was blood. Source of these receptors: a man aged 25 to 40 in good health.

Comment on this clonotype: Germline is not matched at one junction end, which may reflect a read error. The chain carries TRBV6-5 and TRBJ1-1; D is unclear. Germline CDR1 reads MNHEY; CDR2 reads SVGAGI. The CDR3 totals 13 residues. CDR3 amino acids: CASSDSGPGGAFF. The CDR3 nucleotides are TGTGCCAGCAGTGACTCTGGGCCCGGAGGAGCTTTCTTT.

The chain couples TRBV4-2 to TRBJ2-1; 10 bases fit TRBD2. The length of the CDR3 is 21 residues. Germline values: CDR1 LGHNA, CDR2 YNFKEQ. V lost 0 bases and J lost 7; bases outside the gene matches: 21. The CDR3 DNA reads TGTGCCAGCAGCCAAGAGGACCCTCTCTTTGAGCGGGGGGGCCTACGGAATGAGCAGTTCTTC. It specifies CASSQEDPLFERGGLRNEQFF.

In this sample, this clonotype turned up a few times. This chain connects TRBV5-1 to TRBJ2-5; D perhaps matches TRBD1 (7 bases). Germline-derived CDR1 and CDR2 are SGHRS and YFSETQ. Trimming pared 4 bases from V and 2 bases from J, leaving 15 bases between. This CDR3 is built from 15 residues. The CDR3 here is CASSTAGQRQETQYF. CDR3 nucleotides: TGCGCCAGCAGCACCGCGGGACAGAGACAAGAGACCCAGTACTTC.

This clonotype was seen a handful of times. The chain employs TRBV29-1 and TRBJ2-5; D gene unclear. The length of the CDR3 is 13 residues. With 2 bases removed from V and 5 bases from J, the gap between germline ends came to 12 bases. Germline V gene data show CDR1 as SQVTM and CDR2 as ANQGSEA. The CDR3 loop reads CSVERLGYETQYF. The DNA for the CDR3 is TGCAGCGTTGAACGTCTCGGGTACGAGACCCAGTACTTC.

There are a few counts of this clonotype. The chain combines TRBV4-3 with TRBJ2-5, with 7 positions matching TRBD2. With V trimmed by 1 base and J by 2 bases, 7 bases remained unmatched. Germline CDR1 reads LGHNA; CDR2 reads YSLEER. CDR3 length: 16 amino acids. The CDR3 DNA follows: TGCGCCAGCAGCCAAGGGTTGGGGGGGTCACAAGAGACCCAGTACTTC. It is translated as CASSQGLGGSQETQYF.

About this clonotype: A read error may produce the germline difference seen at one junction end. The J gene is TRBJ1-1, the V gene TRBV6-2 or TRBV6-3, with a weak D call TRBD1 (5 bases). CDR3 size: 15 residues. CDR1 is MNHEY and CDR2 is SVGEGT in the germline V gene. CDR3 nucleotide sequence: TGTGCCAGTAGTTACTCGATGGGGACGCGGACCCTTGCTTTCTTT. Translated: CASSYSMGTRTLAFF.

About this clonotype: This may arise from a read error, as a much more abundant clone is one base away. The V gene is TRBV7-9, the J gene TRBJ2-5; D remains unclear. The germline V gene has CDR1 SEHNR and CDR2 FQNEAQ (reference sequence). Trimming removed 6 bases at V and 1 base at J, with 9 bases between. There are 13 residues in the CDR3. The CDR3 reads CASRKGTQETQYF. DNA of the CDR3: TGTGCCAGCAGGAAGGGAACCCAAGAGACCCAGTACTTC.

This clonotype was counted at least ten times. V and J are TRBV29-1 and TRBJ1-2; D ambiguous. The length of the CDR3 is 14 residues. Germline CDR1 is SQVTM and CDR2 is ANQGSEA. V was pared by 1 base and J by 3 bases, with 12 bases between. The CDR3, as DNA: TGCAGCGTTGAAGTGCCCACTAAGGACTATGGCTACACCTTC. Translating it yields CSVEVPTKDYGYTF.

V is TRBV13 and J is TRBJ1-2; tentative D call: TRBD1 (6 bases). CDR1 is PRHDT, CDR2 FYEKMQ, per germline (reference sequence). V lost 8 bases and J lost 2, with 12 bases in between. This CDR3 contains 13 residues. CDR3 coding DNA: TGTGCCAGCGCTCCAGGGGTGAACTATGGCTACACCTTC. The encoded protein is CASAPGVNYGYTF. The full variable domain, with the rest looked up from reference TRBV13 and TRBJ1-2, is AAGVIQSPRHLIKEKRETATLKCYPIPRHDTVYWYQQGPGQDPQFLISFYEKMQSDKGSIPDRFSAQQFSDYHSELNMSSLELGDSALYFCASAPGVNYGYTFGSGTRLTVV.

In nucleotides, the CDR3 is TGTGCCACGAAAAGGCCGACCCAGTACTTC. Its protein is CATKRPTQYF. V gene TRBV2 combines with J gene TRBJ2-5; D call uncertain. With 10 bases removed from V and 7 bases from J, the gap between germline ends came to 10 bases. From germline, CDR1 is SNHLY and CDR2 FYNNEI. CDR3 size: 10 residues.

This clonotype was picked up a small number of times. V is TRBV4-2 and J is TRBJ2-1; 10 bases align to TRBD1. Germline loops: CDR1 LGHNA, CDR2 YNFKEQ. The V gene end was trimmed by 1 base and the J gene end by 3 bases; junction bases not matched to a gene: 12. CDR3 size: 19 residues. This chain's CDR3 is CASSQGAGGQGVDYNEQFF. CDR3 sequence (DNA): TGTGCCAGCAGCCAAGGAGCCGGCGGACAGGGGGTCGACTACAATGAGCAGTTCTTC.

In its sample, this clonotype was seen a few times. The chain is built from TRBV6-1 and TRBJ1-5, with a tentative D call TRBD1 (5 bases). The V end lost 6 bases, the J end lost 3 bases, and 15 bases lay between the germline ends. This CDR3 has 15 amino acids. The germline CDR1 and CDR2 sequences are MNHNS and SASEGT. Here the CDR3 DNA reads TGTGCCAGCAGCGGATCGGGACCGATCAATCAGCCCCAGCATTTT. Its translation is CASSGSGPINQPQHF.

This clonotype was seen a few times. This rearrangement joins TRBV9 to TRBJ2-5, with a weak D call TRBD2 (6 bases). Germline loops: CDR1 SGDLS, CDR2 YYNGEE. Trimming cost V 0 bases and J 0 bases, with 9 bases left between them. This CDR3 is 15 amino acids long. The CDR3 loop is CASSVGGAHQETQYF. For the CDR3, the DNA is TGTGCCAGCAGCGTAGGCGGGGCCCACCAAGAGACCCAGTACTTC.

This clonotype was seen a handful of times. The rearrangement uses TRBV7-9 and TRBJ2-7; weak D call: TRBD1 (5 bases). This CDR3 comprises 15 residues. The ends were cut back, 1 base at V and 4 bases at J, with 14 bases in the middle. Germline assignment: CDR1 SEHNR and CDR2 FQNEAQ (reference sequence). This chain's CDR3 is CASSLEARAIYEQYF. The CDR3 region has the DNA TGTGCCAGCAGCTTAGAGGCCAGGGCGATTTACGAGCAGTACTTC.

V gene TRBV10-3 combines with J gene TRBJ2-5; D perhaps matches TRBD1 (6 bases). V was shortened by 4 bases and J by 3 bases, with 15 bases between the two germline ends. The CDR3 extends over 15 amino acids. Germline CDR1 ENHRY, CDR2 SYGVKD. The CDR3: CAISASGESEETQYF. CDR3 bases: TGTGCCATCAGTGCGTCAGGGGAAAGTGAAGAGACCCAGTACTTC.

The table lists this clonotype with a count of one. This chain connects TRBV24-1 to TRBJ2-3, with 8 bases identical to TRBD1. The CDR3 has 16 amino acids. V shed 5 bases and J 5 bases; nucleotides not matched to a gene: 11. From germline, CDR1 is KGHDR and CDR2 SFDVKD. CDR3 protein: CATSAPRTGRVDTQYF. CDR3 nucleotide sequence: TGTGCCACCAGTGCACCCCGGACAGGGAGAGTAGATACGCAGTATTTT.

CDR3 DNA: TGTGCCAGCAGTCCAGAAGTAGGGAGTCGGGAGACCCAGTACTTC. Protein product: CASSPEVGSRETQYF. The V and J genes are TRBV27 and TRBJ2-5, with D possibly being TRBD2 (5 bases). This CDR3 has 15 amino acids. V was trimmed by 5 bases and J by 5 bases, leaving 18 bases between them. Germline V gene data show CDR1 as MNHEY and CDR2 as SMNVEV (reference sequence).

This chain links TRBV13 with TRBJ1-2; D ambiguous. V lost 5 bases to trimming and J lost 3 bases, with 13 bases between them. The CDR3 spans 14 residues. Germline V gene sequence: CDR1 PRHDT, CDR2 FYEKMQ (reference sequence). CDR3 coding DNA: TGTGCCAGCAGCACCGGTTCCCCTCACTATGGCTACACCTTC. This codes for CASSTGSPHYGYTF.

V gene TRBV24-1 combines with J gene TRBJ2-1, with D possibly TRBD1 on 6 matching bases. The CDR3 is 13 amino acids. V was cut by 9 bases and J by 9 bases, with 17 bases left in between. Per germline, CDR1 KGHDR and CDR2 SFDVKD. Written as DNA, the CDR3 is TGTGCCACCCAACAGGGATTACTGGGTGAGCAGTTCTTC. Translation: CATQQGLLGEQFF.

The CDR3 DNA is TGTGCCACCAGCTTTCACGGCAAGTATAGCAATCAGCCCCAGCATTTT. It encodes CATSFHGKYSNQPQHF. The rearrangement links TRBV15 to TRBJ1-5, with unresolved D. Germline-derived CDR1 and CDR2 are LNHNV and YYDKDF (reference sequence). Trimming pared 5 bases from V and 0 bases from J, leaving 14 bases between. The length of the CDR3 is 16 residues.

The rearrangement joins TRBV12-3 or TRBV12-4 to TRBJ2-5, with 8 bases fitting TRBD1. This CDR3 has 14 residues. The ends lost 5 bases at V and 3 bases at J; junction bases unmatched: 5. The DNA for the CDR3 is TGTGCCAGCAGTGGACAGGGTAATGAAGAGACCCAGTACTTC. Its translation is CASSGQGNEETQYF.

This clonotype was observed at least ten times. The chain uses TRBV29-1 and TRBJ2-1; 10 bases line up with TRBD2. Trimming took 4 bases from V and 0 from J; bases not matched to a gene: 9. The CDR3 is 17 amino acids. Germline-derived CDR1 and CDR2 are SQVTM and ANQGSEA. In DNA form, the CDR3 reads TGCAGCGTTGTCAGCGGGGGGGACTATAGCTCCTACAATGAGCAGTTCTTC. This gives the protein CSVVSGGDYSSYNEQFF.

This clonotype was counted between two and nine times. The rearrangement uses TRBV7-3 and TRBJ1-6; a possible D gene is TRBD1 (6 bases). Germline CDR1 reads SGHTA; CDR2 reads FQGTGA. The CDR3 totals 13 residues. V lost 1 base and J lost 8, with 6 bases in between. CDR3 amino acids: CASSLNRDSPLHF. The CDR3 DNA sequence: TGTGCCAGCAGCTTAAACAGGGATTCACCCCTCCACTTT.

This chain uses TRBV29-1 with TRBJ2-3; D possibly corresponds to TRBD1 (5 bases). V shed 4 bases and J shed 6 bases, with 17 bases lying between them. Germline V gives CDR1 SQVTM, CDR2 ANQGSEA. This CDR3 contains 14 residues. Here the CDR3 DNA reads TGCAGCGTTGTTGGCAGGGTCGTCGTTGATACGCAGTATTTT. It translates to CSVVGRVVVDTQYF.

The chain links TRBV4-3 to TRBJ2-5; D possibly corresponds to TRBD2 (6 bases). CDR1 and CDR2 from the germline V gene are LGHNA and YSLEER. V shed 0 bases and J shed 5 bases, with 13 bases lying between them. The length of the CDR3 is 15 residues. CDR3 sequence (DNA): TGCGCCAGCAGCCAAGAGGGGTGGGGAGGCGAGACCCAGTACTTC. Protein: CASSQEGWGGETQYF.

The gene calls are TRBV24-1 and TRBJ2-3, with 8 bases fitting TRBD1. This CDR3 is built from 16 residues. V shed 0 bases, J shed 3 bases, and the junction held 4 bases outside the gene matches. Germline V gene lookup returns CDR1 KGHDR and CDR2 SFDVKD. The CDR3 bases are TGTGCCACCAGTGATTTGCGCAGGGGGCGGACAGATACGCAGTATTTT. Residues: CATSDLRRGRTDTQYF.